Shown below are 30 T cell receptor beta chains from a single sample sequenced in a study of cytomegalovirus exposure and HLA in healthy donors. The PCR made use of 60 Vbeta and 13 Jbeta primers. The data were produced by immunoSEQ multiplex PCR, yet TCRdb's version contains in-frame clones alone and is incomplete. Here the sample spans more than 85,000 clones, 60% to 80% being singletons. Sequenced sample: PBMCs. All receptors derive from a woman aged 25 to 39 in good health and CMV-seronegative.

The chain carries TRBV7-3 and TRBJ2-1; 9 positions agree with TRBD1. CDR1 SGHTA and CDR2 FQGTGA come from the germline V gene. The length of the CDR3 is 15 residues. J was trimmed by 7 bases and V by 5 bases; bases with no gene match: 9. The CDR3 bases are TGTGCCAGCAGCACAGGACAGGGGACTGGAAATGAGCAGTTCTTC. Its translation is CASSTGQGTGNEQFF.

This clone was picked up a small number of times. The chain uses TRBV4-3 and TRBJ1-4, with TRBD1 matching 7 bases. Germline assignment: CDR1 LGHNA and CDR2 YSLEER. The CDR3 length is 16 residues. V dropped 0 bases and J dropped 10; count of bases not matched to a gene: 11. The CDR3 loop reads CASSQDLQDRRRKLFF. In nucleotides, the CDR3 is TGCGCCAGCAGCCAAGATCTCCAGGACAGGAGGCGAAAACTGTTTTTT.

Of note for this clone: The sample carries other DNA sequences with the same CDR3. CDR3 sequence reads: CASRTTGGNTEAFF. In DNA, the CDR3 is TGTGCCAGCAGAACCACCGGGGGGAACACTGAAGCTTTCTTT. The chain couples TRBV27 to TRBJ1-1; tentatively, D is TRBD1 (5 bases). Between the trimmed V and J ends, which lost 6 bases and 1 base, there was a span of 12 bases. Germline CDR1 reads MNHEY; CDR2 reads SMNVEV (reference sequence). The CDR3 has 14 residues.

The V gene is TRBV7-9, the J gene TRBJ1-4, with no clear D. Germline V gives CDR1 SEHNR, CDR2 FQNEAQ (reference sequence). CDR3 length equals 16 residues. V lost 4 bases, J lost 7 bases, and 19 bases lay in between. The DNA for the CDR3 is TGTGCCAGCAGCTCTGAACAACCGGGATGGCGTGAAAAACTGTTTTTT. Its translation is CASSSEQPGWREKLFF.

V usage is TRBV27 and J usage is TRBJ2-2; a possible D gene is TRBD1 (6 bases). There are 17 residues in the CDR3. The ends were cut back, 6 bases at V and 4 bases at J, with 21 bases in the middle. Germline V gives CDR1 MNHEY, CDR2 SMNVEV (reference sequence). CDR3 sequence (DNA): TGTGCCAGCAGCCGTCTGGGGGCGACGAGGGGCACCGGGGAGCTGTTTTTT. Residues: CASSRLGATRGTGELFF.

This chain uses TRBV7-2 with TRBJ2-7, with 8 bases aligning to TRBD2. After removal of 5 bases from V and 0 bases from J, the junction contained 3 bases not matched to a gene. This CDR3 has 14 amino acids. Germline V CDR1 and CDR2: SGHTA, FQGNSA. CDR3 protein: CASSVSGSSYEQYF. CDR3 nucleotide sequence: TGTGCCAGCAGCGTAAGCGGGAGCTCCTACGAGCAGTACTTC. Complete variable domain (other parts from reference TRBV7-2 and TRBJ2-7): GAGVSQSPSNKVTEKGKDVELRCDPISGHTALYWYRQSLGQGLEFLIYFQGNSAPDKSGLPSDRFSAERTGGSVSTLTIQRTQQEDSAVYLCASSVSGSSYEQYFGPGTRLTVT.

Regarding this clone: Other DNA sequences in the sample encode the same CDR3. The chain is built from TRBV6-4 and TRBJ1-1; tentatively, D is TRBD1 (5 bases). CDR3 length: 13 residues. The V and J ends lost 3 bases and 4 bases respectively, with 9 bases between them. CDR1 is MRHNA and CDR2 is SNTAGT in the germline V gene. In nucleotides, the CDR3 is TGTGCCAGCAGTGAGCAGGGTCCCACTGAAGCTTTCTTT. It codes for CASSEQGPTEAFF.

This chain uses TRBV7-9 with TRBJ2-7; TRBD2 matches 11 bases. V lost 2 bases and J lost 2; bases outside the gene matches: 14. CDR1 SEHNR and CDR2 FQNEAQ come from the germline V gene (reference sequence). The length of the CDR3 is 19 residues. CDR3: CASSLPAGTSGKKTYEQYF. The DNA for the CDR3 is TGTGCCAGCAGCTTACCTGCCGGGACTAGCGGAAAGAAAACCTACGAGCAGTACTTC.

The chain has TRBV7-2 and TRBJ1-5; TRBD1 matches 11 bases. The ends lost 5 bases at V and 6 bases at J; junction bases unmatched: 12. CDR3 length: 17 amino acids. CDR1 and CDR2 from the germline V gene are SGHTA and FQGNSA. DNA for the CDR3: TGTGCCAGCAGCATAAGGACAGGGGGCGCGGGTGGTCAGCCCCAGCATTTT. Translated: CASSIRTGGAGGQPQHF.

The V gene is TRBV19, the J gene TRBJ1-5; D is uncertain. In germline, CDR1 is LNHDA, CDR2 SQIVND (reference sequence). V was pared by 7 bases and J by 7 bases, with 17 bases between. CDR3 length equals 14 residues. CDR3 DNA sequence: TGTGCCAGTACCCTAGACGCGGAGGGCCAGCCCCAGCATTTT. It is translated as CASTLDAEGQPQHF. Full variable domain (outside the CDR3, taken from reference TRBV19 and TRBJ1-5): DGGITQSPKYLFRKEGQNVTLSCEQNLNHDAMYWYRQDPGQGLRLIYYSQIVNDFQKGDIAEGYSVSREKKESFPLTVTSAQKNPTAFYLCASTLDAEGQPQHFGDGTRLSIL.

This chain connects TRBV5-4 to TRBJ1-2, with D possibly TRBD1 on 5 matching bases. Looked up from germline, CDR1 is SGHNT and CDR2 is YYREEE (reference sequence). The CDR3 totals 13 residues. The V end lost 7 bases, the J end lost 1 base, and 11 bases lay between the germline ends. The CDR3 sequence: CASALGGNYGYTF. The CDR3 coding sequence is TGTGCCAGCGCCCTCGGGGGTAACTATGGCTACACCTTC.

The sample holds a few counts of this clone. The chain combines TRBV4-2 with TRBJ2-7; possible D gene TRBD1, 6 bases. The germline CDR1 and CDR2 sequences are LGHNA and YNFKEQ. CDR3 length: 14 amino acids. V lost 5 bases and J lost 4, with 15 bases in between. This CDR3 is CASSVQGNGYEQYF. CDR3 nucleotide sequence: TGTGCCAGCAGCGTACAGGGTAATGGTTACGAGCAGTACTTC.

The CDR3 sequence is CASSQDITPDEQYF. Written as DNA, the CDR3 is TGTGCCAGCAGTCAGGACATTACCCCCGACGAGCAGTACTTC. The rearrangement links TRBV2 to TRBJ2-7; possible D gene TRBD1, 5 bases. V was cut by 5 bases and J by 5 bases, with 16 bases left in between. The CDR3 loop spans 14 amino acids. CDR1 is SNHLY and CDR2 is FYNNEI in the germline V gene. Drawing the rest from reference TRBV2 and TRBJ2-7, the complete variable domain is EPEVTQTPSHQVTQMGQEVILRCVPISNHLYFYWYRQILGQKVEFLVSFYNNEISEKSEIFDDQFSVERPDGSNFTLKIRSTKLEDSAMYFCASSQDITPDEQYFGPGTRLTVT.

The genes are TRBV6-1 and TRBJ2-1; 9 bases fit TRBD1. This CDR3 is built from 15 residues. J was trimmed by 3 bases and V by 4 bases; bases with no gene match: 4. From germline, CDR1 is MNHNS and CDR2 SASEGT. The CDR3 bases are TGTGCCAGCAGTGGCCACAGGGGGCTCTACAATGAGCAGTTCTTC. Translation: CASSGHRGLYNEQFF.

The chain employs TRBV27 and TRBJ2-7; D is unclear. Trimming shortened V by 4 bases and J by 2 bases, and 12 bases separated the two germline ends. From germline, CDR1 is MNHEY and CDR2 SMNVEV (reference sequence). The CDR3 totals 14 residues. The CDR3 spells CASSSYNGAYEQYF. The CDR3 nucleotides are TGTGCCAGCAGTTCATACAACGGAGCCTACGAGCAGTACTTC.

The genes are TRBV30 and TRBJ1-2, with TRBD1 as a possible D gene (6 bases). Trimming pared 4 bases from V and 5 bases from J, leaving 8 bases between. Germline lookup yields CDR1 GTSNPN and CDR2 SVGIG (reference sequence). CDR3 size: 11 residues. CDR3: CAWIQGYGYTF. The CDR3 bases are TGTGCCTGGATACAGGGATATGGCTACACCTTC.

CDR3 DNA: TGTGCCAGCAGCCGTGACAGGGTGGCAGAGACCCAGTACTTC. This encodes CASSRDRVAETQYF. The V call is TRBV7-2, the J call TRBJ2-5; 7 bases line up with TRBD1. Germline lookup yields CDR1 SGHTA and CDR2 FQGNSA. The CDR3 runs 14 residues. The V and J ends lost 5 bases and 4 bases, in that order; junction bases with no gene match: 7.

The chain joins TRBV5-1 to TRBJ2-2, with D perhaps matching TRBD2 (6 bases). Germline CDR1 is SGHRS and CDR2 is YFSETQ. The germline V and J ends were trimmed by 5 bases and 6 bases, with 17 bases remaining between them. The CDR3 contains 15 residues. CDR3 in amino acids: CASRFDLPGAGELFF. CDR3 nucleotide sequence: TGCGCCAGCAGATTTGACCTACCGGGGGCCGGGGAGCTGTTTTTT. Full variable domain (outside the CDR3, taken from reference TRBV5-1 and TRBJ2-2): KAGVTQTPRYLIKTRGQQVTLSCSPISGHRSVSWYQQTPGQGLQFLFEYFSETQRNKGNFPGRFSGRQFSNSRSEMNVSTLELGDSALYLCASRFDLPGAGELFFGEGSRLTVL.

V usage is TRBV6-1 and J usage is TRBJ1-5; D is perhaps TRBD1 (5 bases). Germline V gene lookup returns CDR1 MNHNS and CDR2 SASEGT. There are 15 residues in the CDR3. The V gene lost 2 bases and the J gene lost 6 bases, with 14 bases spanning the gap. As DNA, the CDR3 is TGTGCCAGCAGTGAACCTTGGCAGGGCCGTCAGCCCCAGCATTTT. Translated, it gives CASSEPWQGRQPQHF.

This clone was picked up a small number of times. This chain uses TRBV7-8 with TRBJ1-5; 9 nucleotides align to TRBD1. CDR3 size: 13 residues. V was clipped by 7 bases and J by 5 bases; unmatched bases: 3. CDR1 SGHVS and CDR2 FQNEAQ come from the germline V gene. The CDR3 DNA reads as TGTGCCAGCACCGGACAGGGGTATCAGCCCCAGCATTTT. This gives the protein CASTGQGYQPQHF.

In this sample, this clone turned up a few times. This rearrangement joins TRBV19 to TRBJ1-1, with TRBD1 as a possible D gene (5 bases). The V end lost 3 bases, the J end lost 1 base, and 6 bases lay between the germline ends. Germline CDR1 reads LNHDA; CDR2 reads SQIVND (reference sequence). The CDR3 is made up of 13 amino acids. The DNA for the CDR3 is TGTGCCAGTAGTATCACAGGGAACACTGAAGCTTTCTTT. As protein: CASSITGNTEAFF.

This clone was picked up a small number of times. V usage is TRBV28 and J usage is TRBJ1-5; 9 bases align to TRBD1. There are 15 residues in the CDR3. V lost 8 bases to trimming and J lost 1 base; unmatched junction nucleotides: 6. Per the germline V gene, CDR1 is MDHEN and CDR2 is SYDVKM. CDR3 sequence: CASQGTGTSNQPQHF. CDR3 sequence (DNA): TGTGCCAGCCAAGGGACAGGGACCAGCAATCAGCCCCAGCATTTT.

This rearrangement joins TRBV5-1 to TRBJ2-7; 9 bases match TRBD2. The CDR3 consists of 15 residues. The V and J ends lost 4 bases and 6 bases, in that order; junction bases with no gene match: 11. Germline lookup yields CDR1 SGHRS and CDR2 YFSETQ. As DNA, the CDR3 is TGCGCCAGCAGCCAAGCGGGGGGAAGGGACCTCGAGCAGTACTTC. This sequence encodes CASSQAGGRDLEQYF. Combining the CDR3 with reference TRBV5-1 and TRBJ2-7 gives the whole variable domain KAGVTQTPRYLIKTRGQQVTLSCSPISGHRSVSWYQQTPGQGLQFLFEYFSETQRNKGNFPGRFSGRQFSNSRSEMNVSTLELGDSALYLCASSQAGGRDLEQYFGPGTRLTVT.

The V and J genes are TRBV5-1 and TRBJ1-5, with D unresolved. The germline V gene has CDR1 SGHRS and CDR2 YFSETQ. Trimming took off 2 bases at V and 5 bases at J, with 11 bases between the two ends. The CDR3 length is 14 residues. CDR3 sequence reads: CASSLDPDYQPQHF. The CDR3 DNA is TGCGCCAGCAGCTTAGACCCGGACTATCAGCCCCAGCATTTT.

CDR3 residues: CASSRPTAYEQYF. CDR3 coding DNA: TGTGCCAGCAGCCGCCCAACAGCCTACGAGCAGTACTTC. This chain links TRBV7-9 with TRBJ2-7; D gene ambiguous. CDR3 length equals 13 residues. V was cut by 5 bases and J by 2 bases, with 10 bases left in between. The germline gives CDR1 SEHNR, CDR2 FQNEAQ (reference sequence).

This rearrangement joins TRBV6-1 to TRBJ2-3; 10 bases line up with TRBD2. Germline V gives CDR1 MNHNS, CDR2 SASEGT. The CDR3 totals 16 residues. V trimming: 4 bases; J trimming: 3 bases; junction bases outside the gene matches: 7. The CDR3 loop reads CASSGASGGLTDTQYF. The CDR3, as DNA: TGTGCCAGCAGTGGGGCTAGCGGGGGATTGACAGATACGCAGTATTTT.

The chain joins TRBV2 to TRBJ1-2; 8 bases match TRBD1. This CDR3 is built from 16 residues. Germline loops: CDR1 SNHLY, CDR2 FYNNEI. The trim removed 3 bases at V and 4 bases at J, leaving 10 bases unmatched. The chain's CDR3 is CASSEEGRGHGYGYTF. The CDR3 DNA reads TGTGCCAGCAGTGAGGAGGGCAGGGGGCACGGCTATGGCTACACCTTC.

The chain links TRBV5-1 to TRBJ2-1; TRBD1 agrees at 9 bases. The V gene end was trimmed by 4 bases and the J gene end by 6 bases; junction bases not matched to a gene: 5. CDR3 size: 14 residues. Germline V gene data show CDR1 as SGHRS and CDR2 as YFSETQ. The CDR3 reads CASSAGTGRNEQFF. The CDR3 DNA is TGCGCCAGCAGCGCGGGGACAGGGCGCAATGAGCAGTTCTTC.

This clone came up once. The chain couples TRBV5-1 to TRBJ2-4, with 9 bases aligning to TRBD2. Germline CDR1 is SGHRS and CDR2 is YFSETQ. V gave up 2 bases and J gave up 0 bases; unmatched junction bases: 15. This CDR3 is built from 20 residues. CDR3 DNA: TGCGCCAGCAGCTTACGAACTAGCGGGCGGGGGGAGCTAGCCAAAAACATTCAGTACTTC. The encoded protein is CASSLRTSGRGELAKNIQYF.

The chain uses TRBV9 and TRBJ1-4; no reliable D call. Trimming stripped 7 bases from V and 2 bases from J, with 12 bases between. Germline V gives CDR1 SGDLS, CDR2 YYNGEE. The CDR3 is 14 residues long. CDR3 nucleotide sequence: TGTGCCAGCTCACGGGGTGGCACTAATGAAAAACTGTTTTTT. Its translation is CASSRGGTNEKLFF.